This is a list of T cell receptor beta chains from one sample in a study of Ad26.COV2.S vaccination and SARS-CoV-2 variants. Clones were sequenced by immunoSEQ multiplex PCR, and TCRdb holds only the in-frame ones, with some missing. Seen here are around 450,000 clones, 70% to 90% observed once, and the top ten hold 1.5% to 2%. Sequencing used peripheral blood, obtained in a trial of Ad26.COV2.S vaccine versus placebo. The origin of the receptors is a person between 18 and 65 years old who received the Ad26.COV2.S COVID-19 vaccine or a placebo. CDR3s include the opening cysteine and the closing phenylalanine or tryptophan. The D gene is left open where the match is weak.

TRBJ1-2 | - | TRBV5-1 | TGCGCCAGCAGCCAAACAGGGTATGGCTACACCTTC | CASSQTGYGYTF
TRBJ1-2 | - | TRBV28 | TGTGCCGGGACTAGGGAAATAGGCTATGGCTACACCTTC | CAGTREIGYGYTF
TRBJ2-7 | - | TRBV4-1 | TGCGCCAGCAGCCAAGTTGTCCGGGCCGCCTACGAGCAGTACTTC | CASSQVVRAAYEQYF
TRBJ2-7 | - | TRBV9 | TGTGCCAGCAGCCGGGACACTCCCTACGAGCAGTACTTC | CASSRDTPYEQYF
TRBJ2-1 | - | TRBV7-2 | TGTGCCAGCAGCTTACTGGATTTTCGCTCCTACAATGAGCAGTTCTTC | CASSLLDFRSYNEQFF
TRBJ1-2 | - | TRBV30 | TGTGCCTGGGTCCGGGGGGCGACTGGCTACACCTTC | CAWVRGATGYTF
TRBJ2-1 | - | TRBV11-2 | TGTGCCAGCAGCTCCCGAGACAGCCCCTACTACAATGAGCAGTTCTTC | CASSSRDSPYYNEQFF
TRBJ1-2 | - | TRBV15 | TGTGCCACCAGCAGAGATCTCTCGTCGGGGATCTATGGCTACACCTTC | CATSRDLSSGIYGYTF
TRBJ2-7 | - | TRBV30 | TGTGCCTGGAGTGTGGGATACGAGCAGTACTTC | CAWSVGYEQYF
TRBJ2-1 | - | TRBV3-1/TRBV3-2 | TGTGCCAGCAGCCAAGTAGCGGAGTTCCTCTCCTACAATGAGCAGTTCTTC | CASSQVAEFLSYNEQFF
TRBJ1-5 | - | TRBV10-2 | TGCGCCAGCAGTGAGGAGGGCAGGCACAATCAGCCCCAGCATTTT | CASSEEGRHNQPQHF
TRBJ2-1 | TRBD1 | TRBV13 | TGTGCCAGCAGCTCCCATGTGGACAGGGCAAACAATGAGCAGTTCTTC | CASSSHVDRANNEQFF
TRBJ2-5 | TRBD2 | TRBV4-2 | TGTGCCAGCAGCCGCCTACTAGCGATAGAAGAGACCCAGTACTTC | CASSRLLAIEETQYF
TRBJ2-1 | TRBD1 | TRBV4-1 | TGCGCCAGCAGCCGCGGACAGGTAAGCTCCTACAATGAGCAGTTCTTC | CASSRGQVSSYNEQFF
TRBJ1-1 | - | TRBV6-2/TRBV6-3 | TGTGCCAGCAGTGGGACCCCGGTCACTGAAGCTTTCTTT | CASSGTPVTEAFF